One TCR beta chain is described in this entry. Its specificity is not known. These data are taken from a study of cytomegalovirus exposure and HLA in healthy donors. Study findings and constraints: A missense variant in DCLRE1C was later tied to TCR beta V- and J-gene trimming.

The PCR made use of 60 Vbeta and 13 Jbeta primers. The assay was immunoSEQ multiplex PCR, and TCRdb's table has in-frame clones only and misses some. The sample has under 150,000 clones, less than 10% seen once. With 8 bases removed from V and 2 bases from J, the gap between germline ends came to 9 bases. In germline, CDR1 is MNHNY, CDR2 SVGAGI (reference sequence). The CDR3 length is 12 residues. The chain links TRBV6-6 to TRBJ1-1; the D is unclear. Sequenced sample: PBMCs. The TCR sequence derives from a male donor in good health and CMV-seronegative. The CDR3 loop is CASEADNTEAFF. CDR3 nucleotide sequence: TGTGCCAGCGAGGCGGATAACACTGAAGCTTTCTTT.